A single sample gave rise to the 23 T cell receptor gamma chains below, sequenced in a study of Vδ1+ human thymocytes. Study-wide results and limits: In the thymus, TRG and TRD repertoires looked highly polyclonal with Gaussian CDR3 lengths.

These receptors have no known antigen. Extracted RNA was reverse transcribed into cDNA. The CDR3 regions were amplified by multiplex PCR from V-gene primers to a constant-region primer. TCRdb re-called the multiplex PCR reads via CATT. The sample records 20,000 to 25,000 gamma-chain clones, 12% to 15% being singletons. Sample: Vdelta1+ gamma-delta thymocytes from the thymus. Subset noted: FACS-sorted CD3+ TCRalphabeta- TCRVdelta1+ TCRVdelta2- thymocytes. Receptor source: a child less than two years old who had congenital heart surgery.

In this sample, this clone turned up a few times. At one of its ends the junction is not consistent with the germline gene, which may arise from a read error. The chain joins TRGV9 to TRGJP. Germline V gene lookup returns CDR1 GITISATS and CDR2 ISYDGTV (reference sequence). This CDR3 contains 16 residues. CDR3 protein: CALWEGQESGKKIKVF. CDR3 nucleotides: TGTGCCTTGTGGGAGGGGCAAGAGTCGGGCAAAAAAATCAAGGTATTT.

This clone has only a few counts. J is TRGJ1 or TRGJ2 and V is TRGV9. The CDR3 totals 14 residues. CDR1 and CDR2 (germline): GITISATS, ISYDGTV (reference sequence). V trimming: 3 bases; J trimming: 7 bases; junction bases outside the gene matches: 12. CDR3 DNA: TGTGCCTTGTGGGAGCCCCTTATTGGATATAAGAAACTCTTT. Translation: CALWEPLIGYKKLF.

V usage is TRGV3 and J usage is TRGJ1 or TRGJ2. This CDR3 comprises 15 residues. CDR1 VTNTFY and CDR2 YDVSTARD come from the germline V gene (reference sequence). J was trimmed by 2 bases and V by 0 bases; bases with no gene match: 7. CDR3 bases: TGTGCCACCTGGGACAGGCCCTGCGATTATTATAAGAAACTCTTT. This encodes CATWDRPCDYYKKLF.

Within the sample, this clone is medium-sized. Other nucleotide sequences from this sample produce the same CDR3. V usage is TRGV2 and J usage is TRGJ1 or TRGJ2. CDR1 EGSNGY and CDR2 YDSYNSKV come from the germline V gene. V lost 0 bases, J lost 11 bases, and 4 bases stayed unmatched. CDR3 length: 11 residues. The chain's CDR3 is CATWDGPEKLF. CDR3 DNA: TGTGCCACCTGGGACGGGCCGGAGAAACTCTTT.

This clone turned up a few times. The chain uses TRGV3 and TRGJP2. Germline CDR1 and CDR2: VTNTFY and YDVSTARD (reference sequence). This CDR3 region has 14 residues. V shed 2 bases and J 2 bases; nucleotides not matched to a gene: 2. The DNA for the CDR3 is TGTGCCACCTGGGACACCAGTAGTGATTGGATCAAGACGTTT. Protein: CATWDTSSDWIKTF.

This clone has more than one count but fewer than ten. The chain joins TRGV4 to TRGJ1 or TRGJ2. Germline V CDR1 and CDR2: EGSTGY, YDSYTSSV. This CDR3 has 12 amino acids. Trimming removed 9 bases from V and 6 bases from J; junction bases left unmatched: 11. In nucleotides, the CDR3 is TGTGCCACCCGGAATTTGGGTTATAAGAAACTCTTT. It specifies CATRNLGYKKLF.

This chain joins TRGV4 and TRGJ1 or TRGJ2. V lost 11 bases, J lost 3 bases, and 4 bases stayed unmatched. The CDR3 length is 10 residues. Germline V gives CDR1 EGSTGY, CDR2 YDSYTSSV. CDR3 sequence: CAICYYKKLF. The CDR3, as DNA: TGTGCCATCTGTTATTATAAGAAACTCTTT.

This clone was observed a handful of times. The chain couples TRGV3 to TRGJP2. The CDR3 runs to 14 residues. The V gene's germline CDR1 is VTNTFY and CDR2 YDVSTARD (reference sequence). After removal of 0 bases from V and 9 bases from J, the junction contained 7 bases not matched to a gene. CDR3 sequence (DNA): TGTGCCACCTGGGACAGGCTTGGATATTGGATCAAGACGTTT. Translation: CATWDRLGYWIKTF.

In this sample, this clone turned up a few times. V gene TRGV3 combines with J gene TRGJP2. In germline, CDR1 is VTNTFY, CDR2 YDVSTARD (reference sequence). The CDR3 contains 17 residues. J lost 0 bases, V lost 0 bases, and 7 bases had no gene match. The CDR3 DNA is TGTGCCACCTGGGACAGGCCGGGGGATAGTAGTGATTGGATCAAGACGTTT. It yields the protein CATWDRPGDSSDWIKTF.

The chain links TRGV4 to TRGJ1 or TRGJ2. V lost 2 bases, J lost 10 bases, and 14 bases stayed unmatched. This CDR3 contains 14 residues. Germline CDR1 and CDR2: EGSTGY and YDSYTSSV. The CDR3 DNA reads TGTGCCACCTGGGATGCAAAGAGATTTCAAAAGAAACTCTTT. Protein sequence: CATWDAKRFQKKLF.

This clone showed up just a few times. A read error may be the cause here, since a much bigger clone is one base away. The chain is built from TRGV9 and TRGJ1 or TRGJ2. Germline V lookup: CDR1 GITISATS, CDR2 ISYDGTV (reference sequence). Germline trimming cut 5 bases from V and 3 bases from J; bases unmatched to any gene: 4. CDR3 length: 12 residues. The CDR3 coding sequence is TGTGCCTTGTGGGGGGGTTATTATAAGAAACTCTTT. Its translation is CALWGGYYKKLF.

This clone was seen a handful of times. The chain links TRGV8 to TRGJ1 or TRGJ2. After removal of 1 base from V and 5 bases from J, the junction contained 5 bases not matched to a gene. This CDR3 spans 13 amino acids. Germline V lookup: CDR1 VENAVY, CDR2 YDSYNSRV. CDR3 bases: TGTGCCACCTGGGATAGTATGCATTATAAGAAACTCTTT. It specifies CATWDSMHYKKLF.

Concerning this clone itself: The junction departs from germline at one end; a sequencing error may be responsible. Within the sample, other DNA sequences also encode this same CDR3. The chain combines TRGV4 with TRGJP2. CDR1 EGSTGY and CDR2 YDSYTSSV come from the germline V gene. This CDR3 has 14 residues. CDR3 in DNA: TGTGCCACCTGGAATGGGCGGGGTGATTGGATCAAGACGTTT. It encodes CATWNGRGDWIKTF.

Remarks on this clone: With a much larger clone just one base away, this may be a read error. This chain connects TRGV8 to TRGJ1 or TRGJ2. Germline V CDR1 and CDR2: VENAVY, YDSYNSRV. The CDR3 is 12 residues long. Trimming at V came to 4 bases and at J to 7 bases, leaving 7 bases not matched to a gene. In nucleotides, the CDR3 is TGTGCCACCTGGGAAGGGCGGTATAAGAAACTCTTT. Residues: CATWEGRYKKLF.

This clone is classed as medium-sized. Other DNA sequences in this sample translate to the same CDR3. J is TRGJ1 or TRGJ2 and V is TRGV4. The V gene end was trimmed by 0 bases and the J gene end by 3 bases; junction bases not matched to a gene: 2. CDR3 length: 13 residues. Germline V CDR1 and CDR2: EGSTGY, YDSYTSSV. The CDR3 DNA reads as TGTGCCACCTGGGATGGGGTTTATTATAAGAAACTCTTT. Encoded protein: CATWDGVYYKKLF.

This clone counts as medium-sized. The sample contains more than one DNA sequence encoding this CDR3. V is TRGV9 and J is TRGJ1 or TRGJ2. Trimming at V came to 2 bases and at J to 3 bases, leaving 4 bases not matched to a gene. The CDR3 runs 13 residues. The V gene's germline CDR1 is GITISATS and CDR2 ISYDGTV (reference sequence). CDR3 DNA sequence: TGTGCCTTGTGGGAGGGAACTTATTATAAGAAACTCTTT. Translation: CALWEGTYYKKLF.

This clone was seen more than once but under ten times. V gene TRGV4 combines with J gene TRGJ1 or TRGJ2. The CDR3 totals 15 residues. Per germline, CDR1 EGSTGY and CDR2 YDSYTSSV. Trimming cost V 8 bases and J 1 base; bases outside gene matches: 14. DNA of the CDR3: TGTGCCACCTCGATCCACTCACAAAATTATTATAAGAAACTCTTT. This sequence encodes CATSIHSQNYYKKLF.

This clone was seen a few times. The same CDR3 arises from other DNA sequences in this sample as well. The J gene is TRGJ1 or TRGJ2, the V gene TRGV9. Germline CDR1 is GITISATS and CDR2 is ISYDGTV (reference sequence). The trim removed 0 bases at V and 8 bases at J, leaving 13 bases unmatched. CDR3 size: 15 residues. This CDR3 is CALWEVQGRADKKLF. CDR3 DNA sequence: TGTGCCTTGTGGGAGGTGCAGGGCCGTGCCGATAAGAAACTCTTT.

This sequence joins TRGV2 and TRGJ1 or TRGJ2. V trimming: 3 bases; J trimming: 10 bases; junction bases outside the gene matches: 9. CDR3 size: 12 residues. CDR1 and CDR2 from the germline V gene are EGSNGY and YDSYNSKV. The CDR3 reads CATWDHRHKKLF. For the CDR3, the DNA is TGTGCCACCTGGGACCATAGGCACAAGAAACTCTTT.

V is TRGV9 and J is TRGJ1 or TRGJ2. The junction had 5 bases not matched to a gene; V was cut back by 0 bases and J by 0 bases. CDR3 length: 15 residues. Germline V gene sequence: CDR1 GITISATS, CDR2 ISYDGTV (reference sequence). This CDR3 reads CALWEVPGNYYKKLF. DNA of the CDR3: TGTGCCTTGTGGGAGGTGCCCGGGAATTATTATAAGAAACTCTTT.

This clone was seen more than once but under ten times. J is TRGJ1 or TRGJ2 and V is TRGV4. The CDR3 totals 15 residues. Trimming cost V 6 bases and J 0 bases; bases outside gene matches: 11. CDR1 EGSTGY and CDR2 YDSYTSSV come from the germline V gene. CDR3 DNA: TGTGCCACCTGGAAAACGGAGACGAATTATTATAAGAAACTCTTT. Encoded protein: CATWKTETNYYKKLF.

This clone was picked up a small number of times. The V gene is TRGV9, the J gene TRGJ1 or TRGJ2. Germline CDR1 GITISATS, CDR2 ISYDGTV (reference sequence). The CDR3 runs to 13 residues. Trimming cost V 3 bases and J 3 bases; bases outside gene matches: 5. The CDR3 DNA reads as TGTGCCTTGTGGGAGATGGCTTATTATAAGAAACTCTTT. Its translation is CALWEMAYYKKLF.

This clone counts as medium-sized (0.01 to 0.1%). Other DNA variants within this sample encode the same CDR3. The chain employs TRGV9 and TRGJ1 or TRGJ2. CDR1 and CDR2 (germline): GITISATS, ISYDGTV (reference sequence). The CDR3 is made up of 12 amino acids. J lost 5 bases, V lost 2 bases, and 3 bases had no gene match. The CDR3 region has the DNA TGTGCCTTGTGGGAGGGGGATTATAAGAAACTCTTT. Translated: CALWEGDYKKLF.